This T cell receptor beta chain originates from a study of human T cells and chemical hapten exposure. This clonotype was recorded many times. Time point specified: pre-sensitization, week 0. The treatment denotes: therapeutic diphenylcyclopropenone sensitization with weekly scalp DPC. From the RACE reads, TCRdb called clonotypes with MiXCR, one entry per CDR3 protein. The sample lists about 380,000 distinct CDR3 sequences, approximately 5% seen once, with 2.5% to 3% in the top ten. The source was whole blood, collected in connection with sensitization to the hapten diphenylcyclopropenone (DPC). The source is a woman in her fifties or sixties with alopecia areata. Some clones in this sample may be carry-over from other donors' samples.

The CDR3 region is CASSMGASTDTQYF. CDR3 coding DNA: TGTGCCAGCAGTATGGGGGCTAGCACAGATACGCAGTATTTT. The chain has TRBV28 and TRBJ2-3; weak D call: TRBD1 (6 bases). The CDR3 covers 14 residues. V was cut by 5 bases and J by 0 bases, with 9 bases left in between. Germline V gene sequence: CDR1 MDHEN, CDR2 SYDVKM.